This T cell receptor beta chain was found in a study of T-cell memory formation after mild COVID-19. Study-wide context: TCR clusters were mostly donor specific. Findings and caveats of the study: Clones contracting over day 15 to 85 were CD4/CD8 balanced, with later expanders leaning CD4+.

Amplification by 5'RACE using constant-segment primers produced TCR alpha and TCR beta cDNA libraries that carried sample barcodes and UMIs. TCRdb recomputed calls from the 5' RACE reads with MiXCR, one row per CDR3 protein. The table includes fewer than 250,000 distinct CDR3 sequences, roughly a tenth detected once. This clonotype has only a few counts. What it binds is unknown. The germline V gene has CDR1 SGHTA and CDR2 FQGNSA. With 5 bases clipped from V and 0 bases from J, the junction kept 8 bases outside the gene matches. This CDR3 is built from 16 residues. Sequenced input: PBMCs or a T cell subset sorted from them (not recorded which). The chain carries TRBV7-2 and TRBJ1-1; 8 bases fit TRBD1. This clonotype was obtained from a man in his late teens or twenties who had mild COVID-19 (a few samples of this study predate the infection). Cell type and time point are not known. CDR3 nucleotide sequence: TGTGCCAGCAGCCCCCGACAGGGGTTAATGAACACTGAAGCTTTCTTT. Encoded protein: CASSPRQGLMNTEAFF.